A single sample is the source of the 26 T cell receptor beta chains below, sequenced in a study of cytomegalovirus exposure and HLA in healthy donors. The PCR had 60 Vbeta and 13 Jbeta primers. The data were produced by immunoSEQ multiplex PCR, yet TCRdb's version contains in-frame clones alone and is incomplete. The repertoire holds 110,000 to 150,000 clones, with over 75% as singletons. Sequencing was performed on PBMCs. The receptor source for this set is a woman younger than 45 in good health and CMV-seronegative.

This clone is a singleton in its sample. The chain couples TRBV4-1 to TRBJ1-5; D gene ambiguous. Germline V gene sequence: CDR1 MGHRA, CDR2 YSYEKL. This CDR3 has 16 amino acids. Trimming took off 0 bases at V and 0 bases at J, with 9 bases between the two ends. The CDR3 here is CASSQDFGDSNQPQHF. DNA of the CDR3: TGCGCCAGCAGCCAAGATTTCGGAGATAGCAATCAGCCCCAGCATTTT.

The V gene is TRBV11-1, the J gene TRBJ2-1; 9 bases fit TRBD1. The V gene end was trimmed by 5 bases and the J gene end by 8 bases; junction bases not matched to a gene: 7. This CDR3 has 14 residues. Germline loops: CDR1 SGHAT, CDR2 FQDESV (reference sequence). The CDR3 nucleotides read TGTGCCAGCAGCCCACACAGGACAGGGGATGAGCAGTTCTTC. Protein: CASSPHRTGDEQFF.

In its sample, this clone was seen once. The chain carries TRBV7-2 and TRBJ2-3; 10 nucleotides align to TRBD1. Germline CDR1 reads SGHTA; CDR2 reads FQGNSA. The CDR3 has 14 residues. The ends lost 5 bases at V and 4 bases at J; junction bases unmatched: 3. The CDR3 is CASSLGQGADTQYF. The CDR3 DNA follows: TGTGCCAGCAGCCTAGGACAGGGGGCAGATACGCAGTATTTT. The full variable domain, with the rest looked up from reference TRBV7-2 and TRBJ2-3, is GAGVSQSPSNKVTEKGKDVELRCDPISGHTALYWYRQSLGQGLEFLIYFQGNSAPDKSGLPSDRFSAERTGGSVSTLTIQRTQQEDSAVYLCASSLGQGADTQYFGPGTRLTVL.

V usage is TRBV5-6 and J usage is TRBJ1-1; no firm D call. Germline CDR1 SGHDT, CDR2 YYEEEE. Trimming shortened V by 4 bases and J by 3 bases, and 7 bases separated the two germline ends. This CDR3 is built from 12 residues. CDR3 amino acids: CASSQIYTEAFF. As DNA, the CDR3 is TGTGCCAGCAGCCAGATCTACACTGAAGCTTTCTTT.

This clone has a handful of counts. The V gene is TRBV9, the J gene TRBJ2-7; 7 nucleotides align to TRBD1. With 0 bases clipped from V and 5 bases from J, the junction kept 11 bases outside the gene matches. CDR1 and CDR2 (germline): SGDLS, YYNGEE. This CDR3 region has 16 residues. The CDR3 DNA reads as TGTGCCAGCAGCGTAGCCCCGGGACAGTCGGAGGACGAGCAGTACTTC. This gives the protein CASSVAPGQSEDEQYF. The variable domain in full, with the rest retrieved from reference TRBV9 and TRBJ2-7, is DSGVTQTPKHLITATGQRVTLRCSPRSGDLSVYWYQQSLDQGLQFLIQYYNGEERAKGNILERFSAQQFPDLHSELNLSSLELGDSALYFCASSVAPGQSEDEQYFGPGTRLTVT.

The chain uses TRBV10-3 and TRBJ2-1, with 8 nucleotides matching TRBD2. There are 17 residues in the CDR3. Germline trimming cut 5 bases from V and 6 bases from J; bases unmatched to any gene: 15. The germline CDR1 and CDR2 sequences are ENHRY and SYGVKD. CDR3 residues: CAISSPFSSGGLNEQFF. For the CDR3, the DNA is TGTGCCATCAGTTCCCCCTTCAGCAGCGGGGGCCTCAATGAGCAGTTCTTC.

The chain is built from TRBV9 and TRBJ2-5; tentatively, D is TRBD2 (6 bases). CDR3 length equals 14 residues. Germline values: CDR1 SGDLS, CDR2 YYNGEE. Deletions cut 4 bases from V and 4 bases from J, with 14 bases between. The CDR3 loop is CASSPMAGRETQYF. The CDR3 DNA reads as TGTGCCAGCAGCCCCATGGCGGGGCGAGAGACCCAGTACTTC. The variable domain in full, completed from reference TRBV9 and TRBJ2-5, reads DSGVTQTPKHLITATGQRVTLRCSPRSGDLSVYWYQQSLDQGLQFLIQYYNGEERAKGNILERFSAQQFPDLHSELNLSSLELGDSALYFCASSPMAGRETQYFGPGTRLLVL.

The genes are TRBV7-3 and TRBJ2-7, with a weak D call TRBD1 (6 bases). V lost 5 bases and J 2 bases, leaving 16 bases between the germline ends. CDR3 length: 15 residues. CDR1 and CDR2 (germline): SGHTA, FQGTGA. The DNA for the CDR3 is TGTGCCAGCAGCCCCTCCTGGGACAAACCCTACGAGCAGTACTTC. Translating it yields CASSPSWDKPYEQYF.

The V call is TRBV9, the J call TRBJ1-5; a weak D match, TRBD1 (6 bases). Germline V CDR1 and CDR2: SGDLS, YYNGEE. The CDR3 length is 15 residues. The V end lost 3 bases, the J end lost 1 base, and 11 bases lay between the germline ends. This CDR3 reads CASSAGDVSNQPQHF. CDR3 in DNA: TGTGCCAGCAGCGCAGGGGACGTCAGCAATCAGCCCCAGCATTTT. Together with reference TRBV9 and TRBJ1-5, the CDR3 gives the full variable domain: DSGVTQTPKHLITATGQRVTLRCSPRSGDLSVYWYQQSLDQGLQFLIQYYNGEERAKGNILERFSAQQFPDLHSELNLSSLELGDSALYFCASSAGDVSNQPQHFGDGTRLSIL.

The chain joins TRBV11-2 to TRBJ2-7, with 8 bases that match TRBD1. The CDR3 is made up of 14 amino acids. In germline, CDR1 is SGHAT, CDR2 FQNNGV. V lost 5 bases and J lost 0; bases outside the gene matches: 3. The CDR3 region is CASSRQGNSYEQYF. CDR3 bases: TGTGCCAGCAGCCGACAGGGGAACTCCTACGAGCAGTACTTC.

The table lists this clone with a count of one. The rearrangement links TRBV19 to TRBJ2-6, with D possibly matching TRBD1 (5 bases). The CDR3 spans 18 residues. Deletions cut 5 bases from V and 1 base from J, with 18 bases between. Germline V lookup: CDR1 LNHDA, CDR2 SQIVND (reference sequence). This CDR3 reads CASSSMTEFPSGANVLTF. The CDR3 nucleotides read TGTGCCAGTAGTTCCATGACAGAGTTTCCTTCTGGGGCCAACGTCCTGACTTTC.

The rearrangement joins TRBV6-1 to TRBJ1-2; the D gene is possibly TRBD1 (5 bases). Germline V gene lookup returns CDR1 MNHNS and CDR2 SASEGT. Trimming left V 3 bases short and J 4 bases short, with 6 bases between. The CDR3 length is 12 residues. The CDR3 sequence is CASSDRVYGYTF. CDR3 in DNA: TGTGCCAGCAGTGACAGGGTCTATGGCTACACCTTC.

The CDR3 coding sequence is TGTGCCAGCAGTTCCCTCCTACAAGAGCCCAGGTTTGGCTACACCTTC. Its protein product is CASSSLLQEPRFGYTF. V and J are TRBV28 and TRBJ1-2; D call uncertain. Looked up from germline, CDR1 is MDHEN and CDR2 is SYDVKM. V shed 4 bases and J shed 7 bases, with 22 bases lying between them. This CDR3 comprises 16 residues.

The gene calls are TRBV19 and TRBJ1-2; D might be TRBD1 (5 bases). Germline assignment: CDR1 LNHDA and CDR2 SQIVND (reference sequence). The CDR3 is 14 amino acids. Trimming left V 5 bases short and J 8 bases short, with 18 bases between. The CDR3 coding sequence is TGTGCCAGTAGTCAAAAGGGGTCCTATCACGGCTACACCTTC. Translation: CASSQKGSYHGYTF.

The count of this clone is one. The chain has TRBV11-2 and TRBJ2-7, with TRBD1 matching over 8 bases. CDR1 is SGHAT and CDR2 is FQNNGV in the germline V gene. The CDR3 is made up of 17 amino acids. V lost 0 bases, J lost 3 bases, and 10 bases stayed unmatched. Here the CDR3 reads CASSLEAVRTGGYEQYF. Here the CDR3 DNA reads TGTGCCAGCAGCTTAGAGGCGGTGAGAACAGGGGGCTACGAGCAGTACTTC.

This chain links TRBV7-3 with TRBJ1-1, with 8 bases lining up with TRBD1. Trimming cost V 4 bases and J 3 bases; bases outside gene matches: 7. Germline V gene sequence: CDR1 SGHTA, CDR2 FQGTGA. The CDR3 extends over 15 amino acids. CDR3 loop: CASSSSATGDTEAFF. The DNA of the CDR3 is TGTGCCAGCAGCTCCTCCGCGACAGGGGACACTGAAGCTTTCTTT. Supplemented by reference TRBV7-3 and TRBJ1-1, the full variable domain reads GAGVSQTPSNKVTEKGKYVELRCDPISGHTALYWYRQSLGQGPEFLIYFQGTGAADDSGLPNDRFFAVRPEGSVSTLKIQRTERGDSAVYLCASSSSATGDTEAFFGQGTRLTVV.

The chain recombines TRBV25-1 with TRBJ2-1; 11 bases map to TRBD2. The ends lost 8 bases at V and 7 bases at J; junction bases unmatched: 4. This CDR3 is 13 amino acids long. Germline CDR1 is MGHDK and CDR2 is SYGVNS. CDR3 amino acids: CASGLAGGNEQFF. CDR3 in DNA: TGTGCCAGCGGACTAGCGGGTGGGAATGAGCAGTTCTTC.

V usage is TRBV5-1 and J usage is TRBJ2-7; D not resolved. V was cut by 7 bases and J by 4 bases, with 15 bases left in between. CDR1 and CDR2 (germline): SGHRS, YFSETQ. CDR3 length: 13 amino acids. The CDR3 spells CASAFDMTYEQYF. The CDR3 DNA sequence: TGCGCCAGCGCCTTCGATATGACTTACGAGCAGTACTTC.

The rearrangement links TRBV2 to TRBJ2-1; weak D call: TRBD2 (6 bases). Germline V CDR1 and CDR2: SNHLY, FYNNEI. Between the trimmed V and J ends, which lost 6 bases and 7 bases, there was a span of 13 bases. The CDR3 totals 13 residues. This chain's CDR3 is CASRAPEGNEQFF. The CDR3 nucleotides are TGTGCCAGCAGAGCTCCGGAGGGGAATGAGCAGTTCTTC.

The chain carries TRBV5-4 and TRBJ1-1, with TRBD1 matching over 8 bases. The germline V gene has CDR1 SGHNT and CDR2 YYREEE (reference sequence). CDR3 length: 17 residues. V was clipped by 4 bases and J by 1 base; unmatched bases: 12. In DNA, the CDR3 is TGTGCCAGCAGCACGGACAGGGTAGATGTTGGGAACACTGAAGCTTTCTTT. Translated, it gives CASSTDRVDVGNTEAFF.

The V call is TRBV6-1, the J call TRBJ1-4; 8 positions agree with TRBD1. Germline CDR1 reads MNHNS; CDR2 reads SASEGT. With V trimmed by 4 bases and J by 8 bases, 6 bases remained unmatched. The CDR3 has 14 residues. The CDR3 bases are TGTGCCAGCAGTGGGACAGGGTTAGGGGAAAAACTGTTTTTT. Its translation: CASSGTGLGEKLFF.

In the case of this clone: One end of the junction does not line up with germline, which may come from a read error. This sequence joins TRBV10-3 and TRBJ1-4, with 11 positions matching TRBD1. The CDR3 loop spans 14 amino acids. Germline loops: CDR1 ENHRY, CDR2 SYGVKD. CDR3 protein: CAISVGQGDEKLFF. For the CDR3, the DNA is TGTGCTATCAGTGTGGGACAGGGGGATGAAAAACTGTTTTTT.

J is TRBJ1-1 and V is TRBV7-9; the D gene is possibly TRBD1 (6 bases). Germline V gene sequence: CDR1 SEHNR, CDR2 FQNEAQ (reference sequence). V was cut by 6 bases and J by 0 bases, with 11 bases left in between. This CDR3 has 14 amino acids. CDR3 sequence (DNA): TGTGCCAGCAGAAACGGACAGTTGAACACTGAAGCTTTCTTT. It translates to CASRNGQLNTEAFF.

The rearrangement links TRBV27 to TRBJ2-3; 12 positions agree with TRBD1. Trimming at V came to 6 bases and at J to 6 bases, leaving 1 base not matched to a gene. The CDR3 has 13 residues. Germline-derived CDR1 and CDR2 are MNHEY and SMNVEV (reference sequence). CDR3 sequence (DNA): TGTGCCAGCAGGGGACAGGGGGCGGATACGCAGTATTTT. This codes for CASRGQGADTQYF.

The chain links TRBV4-2 to TRBJ2-2; maybe TRBD2 (7 bases). Germline CDR1 is LGHNA and CDR2 is YNFKEQ. The ends were cut back, 2 bases at V and 7 bases at J, with 17 bases in the middle. The length of the CDR3 is 16 residues. The CDR3 DNA sequence: TGTGCCAGCAGCCAAAATCGCGGAGGGGGGGACGGGGAGCTGTTTTTT. As protein: CASSQNRGGGDGELFF.

This chain uses TRBV6-5 with TRBJ1-2, with D perhaps TRBD1 (6 bases). Per the germline V gene, CDR1 is MNHEY and CDR2 is SVGAGI. Trimming left V 2 bases short and J 7 bases short, with 14 bases between. This CDR3 is built from 14 residues. DNA for the CDR3: TGTGCCAGCAGTTACAACCAGGGGACCCCTGGCTACACCTTC. It specifies CASSYNQGTPGYTF.